This T cell receptor beta chain was sequenced during a study of long-term antiretroviral therapy in people with HIV (dated by TCRdb to 2021 to 2024). For context, the study as a whole: Collection of the earliest samples took place about a decade ahead of the 2015 WHO recommendation for immediate ART, at a time when ART was typically delayed until CD4 counts fell. A retrospective serial study tested whether changes in peripheral blood TRB repertoire composition and diversity were associated with ART initiation and durable HIV suppression. From 25 to 30 adults with confirmed HIV infection, the cohort provided roughly 200 cryopreserved PBMC samples, gathered serially across a mean of about six years (range 1-12). Among the approximately 30 participants with HIV, around 10 were female. No cross-contamination during QIAcube processing was shown when test extractions of a monoclonal T-cell line were performed alongside about 30 polyclonal samples. Overall study results and their limits: At every time point, the repertoire was dominated by expanded TRB clones first identified before ART initiation, although this dominance fluctuated and, in many PLHIV, declined after ART. ART initiation was associated with a significant increase in TRB diversity, but diversity stayed significantly below transplant donor controls even after long-term ART. Narrower CDR3 length ranges were observed in HIV repertoires than in controls, and an antigen-experienced repertoire with only a slight naive shift after ART was suggested by the network structure. Inferences about post-ART repertoire changes are limited because no data were available on ART adherence, viral resistance or therapy changes. Owing to limited PBMC availability, only the TCR beta chain was sequenced, without alpha chain pairing. Unsorted PBMC were profiled instead of sorted CD4+ and CD8+ T cells because pre-ART samples had limited cell numbers. The samples span the years 2004 to 2017, and the ART regimens used at that time may not be as effective as current regimens.

Germline trimming amounts to 0 bases on V and 7 bases on J, with 2 as the count of junction bases outside the gene matches. From cysteine to phenylalanine, the CDR3 is 14 amino acids long. The sequence is cut down to CDR3 DNA, 42 bases in frame from base 1. In the germline V gene (reference sequence), CDR1 corresponds to SGHKS and CDR2 to YYEKEE. In regard to this clone: It has no known antigen specificity. The record has no base qualities; no much larger clone is one base away.

Sequencing of the TRB variable region was done with the immunoSEQ hsTCRB v3.0 assay at survey level resolution. The targeted TRB sequencing depth was roughly 40,000-55,000 T-cell genomes per sample. TRB libraries were pooled and sequenced on an Illumina MiSeq using a v3 150-cycle kit. From the authors' description of their analysis: Repertoire analysis was performed in R inside a reproducible Nextflow workflow that covered QC, data transformation and analysis. LymphoSeq2, an R package for AIRR-Seq data exploration, was used to implement custom analyses. Several samples that yielded fewer than 5000 total TRB sequences were excluded, so that some 190 HIV repertoires were analyzed. Among the 188 retained HIV repertoires, 59 were collected before ART initiation and 120 to 130 were collected after ART initiation. Each repertoire was downsampled to 5000 TRB nucleotide sequences, and summary statistics were averaged across 100 downsampling iterations. TRB sequences were retained for analysis only if CDR3 regions of at least seven amino acids were present. Two measures captured diversity: a Shannon entropy-derived clonality score and the Gini coefficient. Repertoire networks linked the top 5000 CDR3 amino acid sequences whenever two sequences differed by an edit distance of one. GLIPH2 predicted antigen specificity groups and MHC restriction for TRB CDR3 amino acid sequences. To flag known CMV, EBV, HIV or tissue antigen associations, CDR3 amino acid sequences were matched against VDJdb and McPAS-TCR. Pre-ART, post-ART and control groups were compared with Wilcoxon signed-rank tests and Holm-Bonferroni correction. The source is immuneACCESS, and TCRdb retained only in-frame sequences with V and J called. Part of the clones is not carried over; for the studies checked, unresolved V genes explain less than half of this, and the remainder is unexplained. V and J calls and clone size come straight from that table; D and trimming were deduced from the DNA. For this sample the table gives around 17,000 clones, of which roughly 95% were detected only once. Around 1.4% of the sample comes from the top ten.

Inclusion was restricted to participants for whom at least one PBMC sample before ART initiation and at least two post-ART samples were available. Every participant with HIV received treatment in the United States of America. Cryopreserved samples of about 1-10 million PBMC were thawed and washed before DNA extraction. At the time of the earliest PBMC sample for each participant with HIV, ages ranged from about 23 to 60 years. Per participant, PBMC samples came from 1-4 timepoints prior to ART initiation and 2-8 timepoints following ART initiation, for a median of 7 samples. For every participant, serial HIV viral load, CD4+ T-cell count, ART history and demographic data were obtained. Genomic DNA was extracted from unsorted PBMC with a Qiagen kit on a QIAcube, with processing performed in batches of 12 samples.

The V and J segments used are TRBV5-5 and TRBJ1-5; TRBD1 lines up with 9 middle nucleotides. The sample consisted of unsorted PBMCs, taken more than 10 years after starting antiretroviral therapy. This clonotype was sampled from a man aged 30-40 years with HIV. The nucleotide sequence is given as TGTGCCAGCAGCTTGGAACAGGGGGCACAGCCCCAGCATTTT. The resulting protein is CASSLEQGAQPQHF.